This T cell receptor beta chain was recorded in a study of blood T cell repertoires in COVID-19. Study context: Material from acute and convalescent COVID-19 was sourced from the United States, Italy and Spain. Sample material is recorded as cDNA or gDNA derived from T cells, B-cell-depleted T cells, or PBMCs.

Here immunoSEQ multiplex PCR was the method, and the copy in TCRdb shows in-frame clones only, minus some. Altogether approximately 150,000 clones are present, around four fifths being singletons, with the ten largest covering 6.5% to 9.5%. Germline values: CDR1 DFQATT, CDR2 SNEGSKA (reference sequence). V lost 3 bases to trimming and J lost 4 bases, with 13 bases between them. This CDR3 comprises 14 residues. Sequencing used peripheral blood. The genes are TRBV20-1 and TRBJ1-5; perhaps TRBD1 as D (5 bases). The TCR comes from a woman older than 75 with COVID-19, enrolled during active disease. The CDR3 region is CSASMGPGNQPQHF. DNA of the CDR3: TGCAGTGCTAGTATGGGGCCAGGGAATCAGCCCCAGCATTTT.